The T cell receptor (delta chain) under discussion was sequenced for a study of gamma-delta chains in newborns, infants, children. Study overall: Polyclonal expansion of innate γδ T cells after birth follows microbial exposure.

TCRdb re-called clones from the reads via CATT. The sample lists 4,200 or so delta-chain clones, more than 5% occurring once. Looked up from germline, CDR1 is TSWWSYY and CDR2 is QGS. The CDR3 length is 20 residues. V lost 4 bases, J lost 1 base, and 17 bases stayed unmatched. This clone was counted a few times. The V and J genes are TRDV1 and TRDJ1, with 11 bases aligning to TRDD3. The clonotype originates from a child who was a newborn, infant or young child, either healthy, febrile or measles-vaccinated (not recorded which). Material for sequencing was blood. The CDR3 DNA sequence: TGTGCTCTTGGGGGGTTCCTACTGGGGGATATGAATGGAGGCACCGATAAACTCATCTTT. It yields the protein CALGGFLLGDMNGGTDKLIF.